The 8 T cell receptor beta chains given below trace back to one sample, sequenced in a study of blood T cells in healthy people across ages (dated by TCRdb to 2015 to 2017). The library was obtained by 5' RACE. Instrument used: Illumina HiSeq 2500. A second PCR of roughly 7 to 11 cycles was performed with a sample-barcoded 5' primer and a J-beta primer mix. Starting from the raw public reads, TCRdb applied fastp trimming at Q25, assembled clones with MiXCR and retained in-frame beta chains. Rows are combined by CDR3 protein, so each entry shows the most common genes and DNA. This sample holds over a million distinct CDR3 sequences; around 59% were observed only once. The ten largest make up 6.7% of the sample. The sequenced material came from blood. The receptors shown here come from a man between 18 and 29 years old in good health.

In this sample, this clonotype turned up many times. The genes are TRBV25-1 and TRBJ2-7, with D possibly matching TRBD2 (6 bases). Germline CDR1 reads MGHDK; CDR2 reads SYGVNS. Trimming cost V 7 bases and J 5 bases, with 15 bases left between them. The CDR3 runs 13 residues. CDR3 DNA: TGTGCCAGCACTAGAGGGCTAGCGAACGAGCAGTACTTC. This sequence encodes CASTRGLANEQYF.

The J gene is TRBJ1-2, the V gene TRBV7-9; TRBD1 matches at 8 bases. CDR3 size: 19 residues. CDR1 SEHNR and CDR2 FQNEAQ come from the germline V gene (reference sequence). V lost 5 bases to trimming and J lost 4 bases; unmatched junction nucleotides: 21. DNA of the CDR3: TGTGCCAGCAGCCTGGCCGCCGCGGACTTGACAGGGGTGTTCTATGGCTACACCTTC. This sequence encodes CASSLAAADLTGVFYGYTF.

CDR3 DNA: TGTGCCAGCAGCGTCCCCCGGGACAGGTACTACAATGAGCAGTTCTTC. Translated, it gives CASSVPRDRYYNEQFF. V and J are TRBV2 and TRBJ2-1; 8 bases line up with TRBD1. This CDR3 contains 16 residues. J was trimmed by 3 bases and V by 6 bases; bases with no gene match: 10. Germline V lookup: CDR1 SNHLY, CDR2 FYNNEI.

The J gene is TRBJ1-4, the V gene TRBV3-1; no firm D call. V was trimmed by 3 bases and J by 7 bases, leaving 15 bases between them. Germline CDR1 and CDR2: LGHDT and YNNKEL (reference sequence). The CDR3 has 15 residues. CDR3 bases: TGTGCCAGCAGCCAGATGACTCAATCTTCTGAAAAACTGTTTTTT. Translating gives CASSQMTQSSEKLFF.

This clonotype was seen a handful of times. The rearrangement joins TRBV7-2 to TRBJ2-3; D may be TRBD2 (5 bases). Germline V gene data show CDR1 as SGHTA and CDR2 as FQGNSA. The CDR3 runs to 14 residues. The ends were cut back, 6 bases at V and 5 bases at J, with 15 bases in the middle. The CDR3 is CASRPLGVGDTQYF. The CDR3, as DNA: TGTGCCAGCAGGCCCCTCGGGGTAGGAGATACGCAGTATTTT.

V is TRBV12-3 or TRBV12-4 and J is TRBJ1-2, with a weak D call TRBD1 (5 bases). V shed 0 bases and J shed 2 bases, with 10 bases lying between them. CDR3 length: 15 amino acids. The CDR3 DNA reads TGTGCCAGCAGTTTAGCTTGGGGCGCGAACTATGGCTACACCTTC. It encodes CASSLAWGANYGYTF.

CDR3 residues: CSLYGLGGGGSDYGYTF. In DNA form, the CDR3 reads TGCAGTTTATACGGGTTAGGCGGTGGGGGGTCGGACTATGGCTACACCTTC. This rearrangement joins TRBV20-1 to TRBJ1-2; D perhaps matches TRBD1 (5 bases). This CDR3 contains 17 residues. Deletions cut 8 bases from V and 3 bases from J, with 28 bases between. CDR1 is DFQATT and CDR2 is SNEGSKA in the germline V gene (reference sequence).

The chain has TRBV7-2 and TRBJ2-7; 8 bases fit TRBD1. Germline CDR1 SGHTA, CDR2 FQGNSA. This CDR3 has 14 residues. V was clipped by 3 bases and J by 4 bases; unmatched bases: 5. The CDR3 DNA reads TGTGCCAGCAGCTTTGAAGGGACAGGTTACGAGCAGTACTTC. Encoded protein: CASSFEGTGYEQYF.